The 12 T cell receptor beta chains below were found in one sample sequenced in a study of OX40 agonist ivuxolimab in advanced cancers. Measured with immunoSEQ multiplex PCR; TCRdb has only the in-frame clones, and not every one. The sample consists of about 130,000 clones, 85% to 95% of them appearing once. Sequences were derived from CD4+ or CD8+ T cells sorted from blood, sampled in a trial of the OX40 agonist ivuxolimab. These receptor sequences come from an adult with an advanced solid tumor such as melanoma, head and neck, liver or kidney cancer.

The chain couples TRBV28 to TRBJ2-5; no clear D gene. The CDR3 covers 11 residues. Germline V gene lookup returns CDR1 MDHEN and CDR2 SYDVKM. V was shortened by 6 bases and J by 2 bases, with 4 bases between the two germline ends. In DNA form, the CDR3 reads TGTGCCAGCAGAAGACAAGAGACCCAGTACTTC. The encoded protein is CASRRQETQYF.

The chain recombines TRBV14 with TRBJ1-2; 10 bases map to TRBD1. This CDR3 spans 16 amino acids. CDR1 is SGHDN and CDR2 is FVKESK in the germline V gene. Trimming removed 4 bases from V and 4 bases from J; junction bases left unmatched: 9. The CDR3 is CASSPFEGQGFYGYTF. DNA of the CDR3: TGTGCCAGCAGCCCATTTGAGGGACAGGGGTTCTATGGCTACACCTTC.

The V call is TRBV7-2, the J call TRBJ2-1, with D unresolved. V lost 5 bases to trimming and J lost 6 bases, with 20 bases between them. The CDR3 contains 16 residues. Germline CDR1 SGHTA, CDR2 FQGNSA. The CDR3 sequence is CASSRVGSPLLNEQFF. CDR3 sequence (DNA): TGTGCCAGCAGCCGCGTTGGGTCTCCCCTGCTCAATGAGCAGTTCTTC.

This chain joins TRBV28 and TRBJ2-7; TRBD1 matches at 9 bases. The germline V gene has CDR1 MDHEN and CDR2 SYDVKM. This CDR3 comprises 15 residues. V trimming: 4 bases; J trimming: 1 base; junction bases outside the gene matches: 5. For the CDR3, the DNA is TGTGCCAGCAGTTCTCTAGGGACAGGGTCCTACGAGCAGTACTTC. It is translated as CASSSLGTGSYEQYF. Drawing the rest from reference TRBV28 and TRBJ2-7, the complete variable domain is DVKVTQSSRYLVKRTGEKVFLECVQDMDHENMFWYRQDPGLGLRLIYFSYDVKMKEKGDIPEGYSVSREKKERFSLILESASTNQTSMYLCASSSLGTGSYEQYFGPGTRLTVT.

The chain links TRBV11-3 to TRBJ2-5, with TRBD2 as a possible D gene (6 bases). The CDR3 is 15 amino acids. V was shortened by 1 base and J by 1 base, with 10 bases between the two germline ends. CDR1 is SGHNT and CDR2 is YENEEA in the germline V gene. DNA for the CDR3: TGTGCCAGCAGCTTAGTGGGCGGGGTCCAAGAGACCCAGTACTTC. Translated: CASSLVGGVQETQYF.

The chain has TRBV4-2 and TRBJ2-7; D is ambiguous. The CDR3 has 15 residues. Germline V gene data show CDR1 as LGHNA and CDR2 as YNFKEQ. V was clipped by 0 bases and J by 0 bases, with 9 bases between them. CDR3 bases: TGTGCCAGCAGCCAAGAGATTGGCCGCTCCTACGAGCAGTACTTC. Amino acid sequence: CASSQEIGRSYEQYF.

The chain employs TRBV28 and TRBJ1-5; a weak D match, TRBD1 (6 bases). Germline V gives CDR1 MDHEN, CDR2 SYDVKM. Trimming cost V 1 base and J 0 bases, with 16 bases left between them. CDR3 size: 18 residues. CDR3 sequence: CASSLSPTGGYSNQPQHF. CDR3 nucleotide sequence: TGTGCCAGCAGTTTATCCCCGACAGGAGGTTATAGCAATCAGCCCCAGCATTTT.

The chain has TRBV6-5 and TRBJ2-7; the D is unclear. CDR3 length: 11 residues. Trimming took off 4 bases at V and 5 bases at J, with 6 bases between the two ends. Per germline, CDR1 MNHEY and CDR2 SVGAGI. CDR3 DNA sequence: TGTGCCAGCAGTTCGAAGAACGAGCAGTACTTC. This encodes CASSSKNEQYF.

This clone was seen a handful of times. V and J are TRBV5-6 and TRBJ2-3; D possibly corresponds to TRBD1 (5 bases). The CDR3 is made up of 13 amino acids. V was shortened by 1 base and J by 4 bases, with 7 bases between the two germline ends. CDR1 and CDR2 (germline): SGHDT, YYEEEE. CDR3 residues: CASSLRGPDTQYF. In nucleotides, the CDR3 is TGTGCCAGCAGCTTGAGGGGTCCAGATACGCAGTATTTT.

The chain has TRBV28 and TRBJ2-6, with D tentatively TRBD1 or TRBD2 (5 bases each). Germline V gene data show CDR1 as MDHEN and CDR2 as SYDVKM. CDR3 size: 18 residues. The V gene lost 6 bases and the J gene lost 0 bases, with 18 bases spanning the gap. The CDR3 here is CASSFAGTAISGANVLTF. The CDR3 bases are TGTGCCAGCAGCTTCGCCGGGACCGCTATCTCTGGGGCCAACGTCCTGACTTTC.

The rearrangement links TRBV15 to TRBJ2-7; TRBD1 matches 7 bases. CDR3 size: 15 residues. The ends lost 0 bases at V and 6 bases at J; junction bases unmatched: 8. Germline V gives CDR1 LNHNV, CDR2 YYDKDF (reference sequence). Written as DNA, the CDR3 is TGTGCCACCAGCAGAGATCAAAGGGGGCAGAGCGAGCAGTACTTC. Translating it yields CATSRDQRGQSEQYF.

The chain carries TRBV7-2 and TRBJ2-5; 7 bases are a match to TRBD2. Trimming at V came to 2 bases and at J to 4 bases, leaving 13 bases not matched to a gene. Per the germline V gene, CDR1 is SGHTA and CDR2 is FQGNSA. CDR3 size: 17 residues. CDR3 nucleotides: TGTGCCAGCAGCTTAAGAAGTAGTACTAGCGAGCGAGAGACCCAGTACTTC. It codes for CASSLRSSTSERETQYF.